The 26 T cell receptor beta chains below all came from one sample that was sequenced in a study of early T cells in non-severe SARS-CoV-2 infection. Via MiXCR, TCRdb re-called the 5' RACE reads, giving one row per CDR3 protein. The sample lists fewer than 100,000 distinct CDR3 sequences, around 17% occurring once. The sample comprised whole blood. The origin of the receptors is an adult who was a healthcare worker with PCR-confirmed SARS-CoV-2 infection or an uninfected control (not recorded which).

This rearrangement joins TRBV11-2 to TRBJ2-5, with TRBD1 matching over 7 bases. The CDR3 contains 14 residues. Trimming at V came to 1 base and at J to 3 bases, leaving 2 bases not matched to a gene. From germline, CDR1 is SGHAT and CDR2 FQNNGV. The CDR3 DNA is TGTGCCAGCAGCTTAGGGGACAGCAAAGAGACCCAGTACTTC. Amino acids: CASSLGDSKETQYF.

The chain is built from TRBV11-2 and TRBJ1-1, with D perhaps matching TRBD1 (5 bases). V was shortened by 4 bases and J by 5 bases, with 29 bases between the two germline ends. The CDR3 covers 19 residues. Germline CDR1 SGHAT, CDR2 FQNNGV. This CDR3 is CASSSGSPARDWKGTEAFF. The CDR3 DNA is TGTGCCAGCAGCTCCGGTAGCCCCGCCCGGGACTGGAAGGGGACTGAAGCTTTCTTT.

This chain links TRBV12-3 or TRBV12-4 with TRBJ1-5; unclear D gene. This CDR3 spans 13 amino acids. V shed 4 bases and J shed 7 bases, with 11 bases lying between them. The DNA for the CDR3 is TGTGCCAGCAGTTCAGTCAGTAAACAGCCCCAGCATTTT. Its protein is CASSSVSKQPQHF.

CDR3: CASTAGGGSNEQFF. In DNA, the CDR3 is TGCGCCAGCACTGCAGGGGGCGGAAGCAATGAGCAGTTCTTC. This chain links TRBV5-1 with TRBJ2-1; TRBD1 agrees at 8 bases. Germline CDR1 reads SGHRS; CDR2 reads YFSETQ. V shed 6 bases and J 6 bases; nucleotides not matched to a gene: 8. The CDR3 has 14 residues.

The chain recombines TRBV6-1 with TRBJ2-1; 12 bases match TRBD1. The CDR3 spans 16 residues. Per the germline V gene, CDR1 is MNHNS and CDR2 is SASEGT. V lost 4 bases to trimming and J lost 10 bases; unmatched junction nucleotides: 11. The CDR3 nucleotides are TGTGCCAGCAGTGGCAGCCGGGACAGGGGGCTAGGAGAGCAGTTCTTC. This translates into CASSGSRDRGLGEQFF.

V usage is TRBV14 and J usage is TRBJ2-7; 10 bases are shared with TRBD2. The CDR3 spans 15 residues. V shed 4 bases, J shed 6 bases, and the junction held 9 bases outside the gene matches. The germline CDR1 and CDR2 sequences are SGHDN and FVKESK. The CDR3 reads CASSPLAGPGAEQYF. DNA for the CDR3: TGTGCCAGCAGCCCACTAGCGGGACCAGGGGCCGAGCAGTACTTC.

V is TRBV7-9 and J is TRBJ1-3, with D possibly TRBD1 on 6 matching bases. Germline assignment: CDR1 SEHNR and CDR2 FQNEAQ (reference sequence). V lost 1 base and J lost 4, with 14 bases in between. The CDR3 is made up of 16 amino acids. The DNA for the CDR3 is TGTGCCAGCAGCTTAGGCCCCGAGGGGGGCGGAAACACCATATATTTT. It codes for CASSLGPEGGGNTIYF.

This chain links TRBV12-3 or TRBV12-4 with TRBJ1-5, with a weak D call TRBD1 (5 bases). The CDR3 has 15 amino acids. The V gene lost 2 bases and the J gene lost 4 bases, with 12 bases spanning the gap. The CDR3 sequence: CASSLRRGGNQPQHF. The DNA for the CDR3 is TGTGCCAGCAGTTTACGTCGGGGGGGAAATCAGCCCCAGCATTTT.

The chain employs TRBV6-6 and TRBJ2-6, with D perhaps TRBD1 (6 bases). The length of the CDR3 is 15 residues. Germline V CDR1 and CDR2: MNHNY, SVGAGI (reference sequence). Deletions cut 6 bases from V and 4 bases from J, with 13 bases between. The CDR3 region has the DNA TGTGCCAGCAGACCCCAGGGGCCCGGGGCCAACGTCCTGACTTTC. Its translation is CASRPQGPGANVLTF.

The chain uses TRBV6-2 or TRBV6-3 and TRBJ2-7; D might be TRBD2 (7 bases). The V gene's germline CDR1 is MNHEY and CDR2 SVGEGT. CDR3 length: 15 amino acids. The V end was cut by 0 bases, the J end by 3 bases, with 12 bases between. CDR3 sequence reads: CASSYSGGDIYEQYF. The CDR3 bases are TGTGCCAGCAGTTACTCGGGGGGGGACATCTACGAGCAGTACTTC.

This clonotype was seen more than once but under ten times. V is TRBV11-2 and J is TRBJ2-7; possibly TRBD2 for D (6 bases). Trimming removed 5 bases from V and 4 bases from J, with 24 bases in between. Germline CDR1 is SGHAT and CDR2 is FQNNGV. The CDR3 is 17 residues long. CDR3 nucleotide sequence: TGTGCCAGCAGCATCCCAGACGAAGGAGGGAATTGGTACGAGCAGTACTTC. Translated, it gives CASSIPDEGGNWYEQYF.

This clonotype occurred a few times. V gene TRBV7-9 combines with J gene TRBJ2-7; 11 nucleotides line up with TRBD1. Trimming took 4 bases from V and 6 from J; bases not matched to a gene: 8. The germline V gene encodes CDR1 SEHNR and CDR2 FQNEAQ (reference sequence). This CDR3 has 15 amino acids. The CDR3 coding sequence is TGTGCCAGCAGCTCCCGTCGGACAGGGGGCGTCGAGCAGTACTTC. Its translation: CASSSRRTGGVEQYF.

This chain joins TRBV11-3 and TRBJ1-4; TRBD1 is a possible D gene (5 bases). The CDR3 is made up of 13 amino acids. V was pared by 4 bases and J by 8 bases, with 11 bases between. Germline V CDR1 and CDR2: SGHNT, YENEEA. The DNA of the CDR3 is TGTGCCAGCAGCTCCCAGGACAAGGAAAAACTGTTTTTT. Its translation: CASSSQDKEKLFF.

There are a few counts of this clonotype. J is TRBJ2-5 and V is TRBV5-1; 7 bases map to TRBD2. This CDR3 has 15 amino acids. CDR1 and CDR2 from the germline V gene are SGHRS and YFSETQ. With 2 bases clipped from V and 2 bases from J, the junction kept 6 bases outside the gene matches. This chain's CDR3 is CASSFDGTTQETQYF. CDR3 nucleotides: TGCGCCAGCAGCTTCGACGGGACTACACAAGAGACCCAGTACTTC.

The chain employs TRBV11-2 and TRBJ2-3; no firm D call. The CDR3 extends over 14 amino acids. Trimming took off 2 bases at V and 0 bases at J, with 6 bases between the two ends. Germline CDR1 reads SGHAT; CDR2 reads FQNNGV. CDR3 protein: CASSLFRSTDTQYF. The DNA for the CDR3 is TGTGCCAGCAGCTTATTTAGGAGCACAGATACGCAGTATTTT. The whole variable domain, filled in from reference TRBV11-2 and TRBJ2-3, reads EAGVAQSPRYKIIEKRQSVAFWCNPISGHATLYWYQQILGQGPKLLIQFQNNGVVDDSQLPKDRFSAERLKGVDSTLKIQPAKLEDSAVYLCASSLFRSTDTQYFGPGTRLTVL.

This clonotype has only a few counts. This chain joins TRBV20-1 and TRBJ2-3; weak D call: TRBD2 (7 bases). The germline V gene encodes CDR1 DFQATT and CDR2 SNEGSKA (reference sequence). The CDR3 length is 15 residues. Trimming stripped 5 bases from V and 0 bases from J, with 15 bases between. CDR3: CSADRGAFSTDTQYF. The CDR3 DNA reads TGCAGTGCTGATCGGGGGGCCTTTAGCACAGATACGCAGTATTTT.

The sample holds a few counts of this clonotype. The rearrangement joins TRBV6-6 to TRBJ1-6; D is unclear. The germline V and J ends were trimmed by 2 bases and 6 bases, with 8 bases remaining between them. CDR1 and CDR2 from the germline V gene are MNHNY and SVGAGI (reference sequence). This CDR3 spans 14 amino acids. This CDR3 is CASSYLGSNSPLHF. DNA for the CDR3: TGTGCCAGCAGTTACCTGGGGAGTAATTCACCCCTCCACTTT.

This clonotype was counted a few times. CDR3 region: CASSSRGPIASTDTQYF. CDR3 DNA: TGTGCCAGCAGTTCCAGGGGACCCATAGCCAGCACAGATACGCAGTATTTT. The chain carries TRBV6-2 or TRBV6-3 and TRBJ2-3; perhaps TRBD1 as D (6 bases). The CDR3 is 17 amino acids. Trimming left V 4 bases short and J 0 bases short, with 17 bases between. Per germline, CDR1 MNHEY and CDR2 SVGEGT.

A few counts support this clonotype. This chain links TRBV9 with TRBJ2-2; 9 bases are shared with TRBD2. Germline values: CDR1 SGDLS, CDR2 YYNGEE. The CDR3 has 14 amino acids. Losses at the gene ends were 6 bases for V and 5 bases for J; bases not matched to a gene: 5. Written as DNA, the CDR3 is TGTGCCAGCACTGGCGGGAGGGGGACCGGGGAGCTGTTTTTT. Translation: CASTGGRGTGELFF.

About this clonotype itself: This may arise from a read error, as a much more abundant clone is one base away. This sequence joins TRBV7-3 and TRBJ2-2, with D possibly matching TRBD2 (5 bases). There are 13 residues in the CDR3. CDR1 is SGHTA, CDR2 FQGTGA, per germline. V lost 2 bases and J lost 6, with 7 bases in between. CDR3 DNA: TGTGCCAGCAGCTTACAGGACTCCGGGGAGCTGTTTTTT. It translates to CASSLQDSGELFF. The whole variable domain, filled in from reference TRBV7-3 and TRBJ2-2, reads GAGVSQTPSNKVTEKGKYVELRCDPISGHTALYWYRQSLGQGPEFLIYFQGTGAADDSGLPNDRFFAVRPEGSVSTLKIQRTERGDSAVYLCASSLQDSGELFFGEGSRLTVL.

This clonotype was found many times. The chain links TRBV5-4 to TRBJ2-1, with 9 bases matching TRBD2. With V trimmed by 2 bases and J by 0 bases, 3 bases remained unmatched. The CDR3 extends over 16 amino acids. Germline-derived CDR1 and CDR2 are SGHNT and YYREEE (reference sequence). The CDR3 protein is CASSFAGGSSYNEQFF. The CDR3 nucleotides read TGTGCCAGCAGCTTCGCGGGGGGGAGCTCCTACAATGAGCAGTTCTTC.

The chain combines TRBV11-2 with TRBJ2-3; D is perhaps TRBD1 or TRBD2 (5 bases each). The germline CDR1 and CDR2 sequences are SGHAT and FQNNGV. This CDR3 contains 14 residues. The V and J ends lost 1 base and 2 bases respectively, with 7 bases between them. The CDR3 spells CASSLGGPTDTQYF. The CDR3 nucleotides read TGTGCCAGCAGCTTAGGGGGACCCACAGATACGCAGTATTTT.

This clonotype turned up a few times. The V gene is TRBV3-1, the J gene TRBJ2-1; 10 bases line up with TRBD1. The CDR3 consists of 15 residues. Germline CDR1 LGHDT, CDR2 YNNKEL (reference sequence). J lost 10 bases, V lost 1 base, and 7 bases had no gene match. The DNA for the CDR3 is TGTGCCAGCAGCCAAGCCGGGACAGGGGTTCAGGAGCAGTTCTTC. It is translated as CASSQAGTGVQEQFF.

Points on this clonotype: Being one base from a much bigger clone, this may be a read error. J is TRBJ2-5 and V is TRBV3-1; no clear D. The CDR3 length is 12 residues. Germline V lookup: CDR1 LGHDT, CDR2 YNNKEL (reference sequence). The CDR3 loop reads CASNQDQETQYF. CDR3 nucleotide sequence: TGTGCCAGCAACCAAGATCAAGAGACCCAGTACTTC.

This clonotype has ten or more counts. This CDR3 reads CASSSDGNTGELFF. The DNA of the CDR3 is TGTGCCAGTAGTTCCGACGGCAACACCGGGGAGCTGTTTTTT. The chain combines TRBV19 with TRBJ2-2; D gene uncertain. The V and J ends lost 5 bases and 2 bases respectively, with 9 bases between them. CDR1 is LNHDA and CDR2 is SQIVND in the germline V gene (reference sequence). This CDR3 has 14 residues.

The chain is built from TRBV11-2 and TRBJ2-3; no clear D. The CDR3 totals 14 residues. V dropped 7 bases and J dropped 0 bases, with 11 bases sitting between them. Germline assignment: CDR1 SGHAT and CDR2 FQNNGV. The CDR3 protein is CASKDGLSTDTQYF. Here the CDR3 DNA reads TGTGCCAGCAAGGATGGGTTAAGCACAGATACGCAGTATTTT. Supplemented by reference TRBV11-2 and TRBJ2-3, the full variable domain reads EAGVAQSPRYKIIEKRQSVAFWCNPISGHATLYWYQQILGQGPKLLIQFQNNGVVDDSQLPKDRFSAERLKGVDSTLKIQPAKLEDSAVYLCASKDGLSTDTQYFGPGTRLTVL.